The source of this T cell receptor (beta chain) is a study of T-cell memory formation after mild COVID-19. About this clonotype: Its cognate antigen is unknown.

Constant-segment primers were used for 5'RACE, and the resulting TCR alpha and TCR beta cDNA libraries carried sample barcodes and UMIs. TCRdb fed the 5' RACE reads into MiXCR, producing one record per CDR3 protein. The table lists 50,000 or so distinct CDR3 sequences, over 9% of them singletons. Overall study results and limits: Some SARS-CoV-2-responding clones were already detected in memory before infection. CD8+ contracting clones occupied EMRA, while CD4+ ones occupied mainly CM and EM. Clones shrinking between day 15 and 85 showed a balanced CD4/CD8 split, and those that grew later tilted toward CD4+.

Germline V gives CDR1 KGHSH, CDR2 LQKENI. This CDR3 has 13 amino acids. The V end was cut by 1 base, the J end by 5 bases, with 5 bases between. V is TRBV18 and J is TRBJ1-4; no reliable D call. This clonotype originated in an adult woman who had mild COVID-19 (a few samples of this study predate the infection). Cell type and time point are not known. Sequenced material: PBMCs or a T cell subset sorted from them (not recorded which). This CDR3 reads CASSPQTNEKLFF. The CDR3 coding sequence is TGTGCCAGCTCACCACAGACAAATGAAAAACTGTTTTTT.